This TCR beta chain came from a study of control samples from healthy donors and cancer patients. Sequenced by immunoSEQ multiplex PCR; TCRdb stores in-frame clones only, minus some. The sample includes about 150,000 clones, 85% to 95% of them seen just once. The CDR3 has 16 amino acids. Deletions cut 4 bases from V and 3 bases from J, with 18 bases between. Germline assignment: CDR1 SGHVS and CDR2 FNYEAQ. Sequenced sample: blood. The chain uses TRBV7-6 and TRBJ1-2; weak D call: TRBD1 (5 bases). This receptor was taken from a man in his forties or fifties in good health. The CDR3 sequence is CASSSAREGTDYGYTF. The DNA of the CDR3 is TGTGCCAGCAGCTCCGCTCGGGAAGGGACGGACTATGGCTACACCTTC.